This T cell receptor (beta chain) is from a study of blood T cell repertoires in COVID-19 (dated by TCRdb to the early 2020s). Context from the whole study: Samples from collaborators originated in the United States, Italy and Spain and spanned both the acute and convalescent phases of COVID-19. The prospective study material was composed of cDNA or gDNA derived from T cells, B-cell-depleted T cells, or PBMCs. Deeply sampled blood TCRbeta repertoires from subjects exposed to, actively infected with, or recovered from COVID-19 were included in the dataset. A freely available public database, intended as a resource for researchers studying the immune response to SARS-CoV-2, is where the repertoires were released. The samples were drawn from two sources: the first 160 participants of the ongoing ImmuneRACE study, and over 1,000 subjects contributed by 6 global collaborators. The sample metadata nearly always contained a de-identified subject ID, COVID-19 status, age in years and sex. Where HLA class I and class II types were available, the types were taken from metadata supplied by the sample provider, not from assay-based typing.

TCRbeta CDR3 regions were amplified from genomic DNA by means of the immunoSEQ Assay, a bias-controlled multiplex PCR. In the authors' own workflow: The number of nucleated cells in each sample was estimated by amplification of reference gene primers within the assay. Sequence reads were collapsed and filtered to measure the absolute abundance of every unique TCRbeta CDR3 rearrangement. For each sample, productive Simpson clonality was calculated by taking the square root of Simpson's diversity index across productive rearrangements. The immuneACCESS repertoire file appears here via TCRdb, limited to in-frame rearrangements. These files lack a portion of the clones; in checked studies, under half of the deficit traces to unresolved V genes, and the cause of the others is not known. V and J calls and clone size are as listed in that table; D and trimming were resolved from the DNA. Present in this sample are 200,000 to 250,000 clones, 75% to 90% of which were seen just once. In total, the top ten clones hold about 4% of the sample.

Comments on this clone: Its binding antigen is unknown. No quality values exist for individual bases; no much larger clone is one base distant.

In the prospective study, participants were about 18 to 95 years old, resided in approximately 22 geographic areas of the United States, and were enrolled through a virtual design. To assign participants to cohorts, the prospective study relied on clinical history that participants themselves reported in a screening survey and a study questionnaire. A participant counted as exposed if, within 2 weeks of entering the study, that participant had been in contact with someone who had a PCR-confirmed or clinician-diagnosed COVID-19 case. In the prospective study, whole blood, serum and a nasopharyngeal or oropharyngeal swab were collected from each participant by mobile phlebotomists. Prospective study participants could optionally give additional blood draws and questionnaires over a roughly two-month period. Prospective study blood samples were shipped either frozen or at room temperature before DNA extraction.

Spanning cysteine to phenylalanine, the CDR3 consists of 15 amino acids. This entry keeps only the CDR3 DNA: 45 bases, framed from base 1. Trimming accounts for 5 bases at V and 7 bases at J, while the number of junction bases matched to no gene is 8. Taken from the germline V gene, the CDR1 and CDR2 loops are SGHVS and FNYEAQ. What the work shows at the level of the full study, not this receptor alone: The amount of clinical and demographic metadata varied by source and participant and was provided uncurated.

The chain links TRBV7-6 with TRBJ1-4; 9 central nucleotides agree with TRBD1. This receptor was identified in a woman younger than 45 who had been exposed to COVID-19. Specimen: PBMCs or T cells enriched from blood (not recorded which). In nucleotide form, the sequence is TGTGCCAGCAGCCAACAAGACAGGGGGAGTGAAAAACTGTTTTTT. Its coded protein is CASSQQDRGSEKLFF.